This T cell receptor beta chain was documented in a study of long-term antiretroviral therapy in people with HIV. On this clone itself: Antigen: not known.

Without exception, participants with HIV were treated in the United States. Prior to DNA extraction, the samples held roughly 0.9-10 million cryopreserved PBMC. Deletions cut 4 bases from V and 2 bases from J, with 17 bases between. This CDR3 spans 16 amino acids. Germline V CDR1 and CDR2: SGDLS, YYNGEE. Whole-study results and caveats: Comparison with controls showed narrower CDR3 length ranges in HIV repertoires. Before ART, certain clones expanded, and these dominated the repertoire at all time points.

Survey-level resolution applied to immunoSEQ assay v3.0. Here immunoSEQ multiplex PCR was the method, and the copy in TCRdb shows in-frame clones only, minus some. Among some 23,000 clones, roughly 80% were seen once, and the ten largest hold around 5%. This TCR was recovered from a middle-aged man with HIV. The chain recombines TRBV9 with TRBJ2-3, with D perhaps matching TRBD1 (7 bases). This specimen consisted of unsorted PBMCs, obtained 0.3 years after starting antiretroviral therapy. CDR3: CASSLHDREVTDTQYF. The CDR3 bases are TGTGCCAGCAGCCTACACGACAGGGAGGTCACAGATACGCAGTATTTT.